The 6 T cell receptor beta chains given below trace back to one sample, sequenced in a study of cytomegalovirus exposure and HLA in healthy donors. Method: immunoSEQ multiplex PCR; TCRdb's copy keeps in-frame clones and lacks some. The sample includes 120,000 or so clones, 89% of them seen just once. Material: PBMCs. These receptors were collected from a woman aged 18 to 35 in good health and CMV-seronegative.

This clone has a single count. The rearrangement links TRBV10-2 to TRBJ1-1, with TRBD1 as a possible D gene (6 bases). CDR3 length equals 12 residues. V gave up 3 bases and J gave up 8 bases, with 10 bases separating them. Germline V lookup: CDR1 WSHSY, CDR2 SAAADI. The CDR3 coding sequence is TGCGCCAGCAGTGAACGGACAGCGGAAGCTTTCTTT. Translating gives CASSERTAEAFF.

This chain joins TRBV2 and TRBJ2-1; TRBD2 matches at 15 bases. The V gene's germline CDR1 is SNHLY and CDR2 FYNNEI. Trimming took 2 bases from V and 7 from J; bases not matched to a gene: 3. This CDR3 spans 16 amino acids. Written as DNA, the CDR3 is TGTGCCAGCAGTGAACTGGGACTAGCGGGAGGTAATGAGCAGTTCTTC. This sequence encodes CASSELGLAGGNEQFF. Variable domain in full (rest from reference TRBV2 and TRBJ2-1): EPEVTQTPSHQVTQMGQEVILRCVPISNHLYFYWYRQILGQKVEFLVSFYNNEISEKSEIFDDQFSVERPDGSNFTLKIRSTKLEDSAMYFCASSELGLAGGNEQFFGPGTRLTVL.

The CDR3 DNA reads as TGCGCCAGCAGAGGTTGGGGACAGGGGTACGAGCAGTACTTC. It specifies CASRGWGQGYEQYF. The chain employs TRBV5-1 and TRBJ2-7; 10 bases match TRBD1. CDR1 SGHRS and CDR2 YFSETQ come from the germline V gene. J gave up 4 bases and V 5 bases, and 6 bases lay outside the gene matches. The CDR3 loop spans 14 amino acids.

The V call is TRBV9, the J call TRBJ1-2; D is uncertain. The CDR3 is 15 amino acids. The V gene lost 1 base and the J gene lost 4 bases, with 14 bases spanning the gap. Germline-derived CDR1 and CDR2 are SGDLS and YYNGEE. CDR3 DNA sequence: TGTGCCAGCAGCGTAAGTGGGCAGACCATCTATGGCTACACCTTC. It yields the protein CASSVSGQTIYGYTF.

The chain couples TRBV13 to TRBJ1-5, with 9 bases that match TRBD1. Losses at the gene ends were 3 bases for V and 5 bases for J; bases not matched to a gene: 5. Germline values: CDR1 PRHDT, CDR2 FYEKMQ (reference sequence). The CDR3 length is 15 residues. The CDR3: CASSFTGDRDQPQHF. CDR3 DNA sequence: TGTGCCAGCAGCTTTACAGGGGACAGGGATCAGCCCCAGCATTTT.

The chain recombines TRBV18 with TRBJ2-7, with D possibly TRBD2 on 6 matching bases. The germline V gene encodes CDR1 KGHSH and CDR2 LQKENI. The CDR3 is 13 residues long. Trimming shortened V by 4 bases and J by 3 bases, and 10 bases separated the two germline ends. CDR3 sequence: CASSLGTYYEQYF. CDR3 sequence (DNA): TGTGCCAGCTCACTCGGGACTTACTACGAGCAGTACTTC.